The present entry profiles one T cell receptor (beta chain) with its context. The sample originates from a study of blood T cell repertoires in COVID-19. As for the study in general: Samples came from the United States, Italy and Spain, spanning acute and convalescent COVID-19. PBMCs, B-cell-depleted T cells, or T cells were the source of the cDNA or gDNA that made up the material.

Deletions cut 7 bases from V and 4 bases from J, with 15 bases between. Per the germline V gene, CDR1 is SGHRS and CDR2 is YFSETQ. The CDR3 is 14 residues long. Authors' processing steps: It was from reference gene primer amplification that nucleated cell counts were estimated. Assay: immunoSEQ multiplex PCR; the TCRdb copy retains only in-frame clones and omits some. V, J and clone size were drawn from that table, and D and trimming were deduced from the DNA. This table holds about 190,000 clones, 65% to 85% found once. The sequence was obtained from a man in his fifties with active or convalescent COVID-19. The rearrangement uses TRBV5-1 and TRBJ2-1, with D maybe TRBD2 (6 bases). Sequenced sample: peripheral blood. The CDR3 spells CASYTGRNYNEQFF. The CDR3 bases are TGCGCCAGCTATACGGGGAGGAATTACAATGAGCAGTTCTTC.